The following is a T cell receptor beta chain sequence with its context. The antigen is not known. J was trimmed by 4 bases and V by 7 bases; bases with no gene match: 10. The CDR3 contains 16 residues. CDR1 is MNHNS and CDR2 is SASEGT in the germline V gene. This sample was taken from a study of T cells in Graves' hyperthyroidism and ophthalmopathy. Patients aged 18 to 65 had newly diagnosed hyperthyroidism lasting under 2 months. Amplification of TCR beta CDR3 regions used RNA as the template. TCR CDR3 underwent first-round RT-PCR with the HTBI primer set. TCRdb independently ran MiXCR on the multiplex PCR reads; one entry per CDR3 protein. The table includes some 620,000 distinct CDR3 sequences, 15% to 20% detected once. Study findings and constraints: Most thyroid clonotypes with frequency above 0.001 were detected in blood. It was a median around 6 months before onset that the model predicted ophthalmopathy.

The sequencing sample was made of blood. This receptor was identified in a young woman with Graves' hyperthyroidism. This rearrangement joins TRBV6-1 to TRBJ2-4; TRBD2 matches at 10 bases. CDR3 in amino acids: CASTLTLLAGKNIQYF. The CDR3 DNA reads TGTGCCAGCACCTTAACCCTACTAGCGGGAAAAAACATTCAGTACTTC.